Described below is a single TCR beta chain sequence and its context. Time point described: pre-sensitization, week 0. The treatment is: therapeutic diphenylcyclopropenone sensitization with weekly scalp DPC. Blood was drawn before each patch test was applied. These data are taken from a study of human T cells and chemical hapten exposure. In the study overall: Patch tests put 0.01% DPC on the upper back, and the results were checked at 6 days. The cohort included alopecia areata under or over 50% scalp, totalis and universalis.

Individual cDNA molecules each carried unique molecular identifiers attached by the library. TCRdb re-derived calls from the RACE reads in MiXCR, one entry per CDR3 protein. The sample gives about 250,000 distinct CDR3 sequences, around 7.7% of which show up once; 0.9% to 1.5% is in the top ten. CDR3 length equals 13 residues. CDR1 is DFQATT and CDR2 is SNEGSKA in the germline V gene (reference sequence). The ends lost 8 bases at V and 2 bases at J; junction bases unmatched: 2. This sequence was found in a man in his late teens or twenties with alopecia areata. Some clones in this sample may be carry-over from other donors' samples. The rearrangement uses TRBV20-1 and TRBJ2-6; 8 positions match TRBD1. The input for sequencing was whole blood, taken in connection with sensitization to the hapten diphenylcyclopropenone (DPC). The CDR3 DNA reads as TGCAGTTCCAGGGGGCCTGGGGCCAACGTCCTGACTTTC. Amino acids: CSSRGPGANVLTF.